The entry that follows covers one T cell receptor beta chain sequence. What it binds is not known. This entry belongs to a study of blood T cells in healthy people across ages. Study-level background: Every two T cells gave about one barcoded beta molecule via template switching. Study results and limitations: Unsorted PBMC material precluded a definitive naive versus antigen-experienced comparison.

Germline V gene data show CDR1 as SGHTA and CDR2 as FQGNSA. The CDR3 has 15 amino acids. Trimming removed 5 bases at V and 4 bases at J, with 16 bases between. Using a J-beta primer mix together with a sample-barcoded 5' primer, a second PCR was run for roughly 6 to 12 cycles. TCRdb redid the calling of the 5' RACE reads with MiXCR, one entry per CDR3 protein. Of 1,300,000 or so distinct CDR3 sequences in the sample, almost 60% were seen once. The V call is TRBV7-2, the J call TRBJ2-3; D not certain. This clonotype was sampled from a man aged 18 to 30 in good health. Sample: blood. This CDR3 reads CASSVSRRRPDTQYF. The CDR3 bases are TGTGCCAGCAGCGTCTCAAGGCGTCGGCCAGATACGCAGTATTTT.